This TCR beta chain comes out of a study of T cells in Graves' hyperthyroidism and ophthalmopathy (dated by TCRdb to the late 2010s). About the study as a whole: Peripheral blood was collected at initial diagnosis, before any treatment. To identify distinguishing TCR V-J signatures, a discovery cohort of around 100 patients was used, comprising 40 to 45 with Graves' ophthalmopathy and roughly 60 with stable Graves' hyperthyroidism. An independent validation cohort of fewer than 20 hyperthyroidism patients and 17 patients who later progressed to ophthalmopathy tested prospective prediction of ophthalmopathy. For training and testing, the approximately 97 patients in the discovery cohort were randomly divided in a 7:3 ratio. In six Graves' hyperthyroidism patients, the study also compared T-cell repertoires from thyroid tissue with T-cell repertoires from blood. Following sampling, methimazole starting at 30 mg daily was given to hyperthyroidism patients, and high-dose intravenous methylprednisolone was given to ophthalmopathy patients. The paper reports TCR Vbeta CDR3 sequencing of 130 to 150 peripheral blood samples: 40 or so ophthalmopathy, under 80 hyperthyroidism and 17 progressor patients.

Ophthalmopathy patients had moderately to severely active disease, Clinical Activity Score of at least 3, NOSPECS grade of at least 4, and duration under 3 months. The study excluded patients with uncontrolled infections, other autoimmune diseases, pregnancy or lactation. Diagnoses relied on clinical symptoms, serum thyroxine and TRAb, thyroid ultrasound and orbital computed tomography. Ficoll-Paque density gradient centrifugation was used to isolate PBMCs from around 10 ml of fresh peripheral blood. Total RNA was extracted with Trizol reagent, and quality was checked on an Agilent 2100 Bioanalyzer. Broad study findings and their caveats: No statistical method was used to fix the sample size in advance, and group allocation was not hidden from the investigators. In cross-validation, a model built on a 13 V-J signature told ophthalmopathy apart from stable hyperthyroidism with about 90% sensitivity and approximately 84% specificity, and in testing the same model reached 80%/75%. Most expanded thyroid clonotypes (frequency above 0.001) were also found in blood, which suggests that blood repertoires may mirror thyroid immune responses. In validation, the model predicted progression to ophthalmopathy with approximately 71% sensitivity and roughly 72% specificity, a median of about six months before onset.

Amplification of TCR beta CDR3 regions was carried out from RNA transcripts. A first-round RT-PCR of the TCR CDR3 used the HTBI primer set with the Qiagen OneStep RT-PCR kit. The libraries were constructed in a second round of multiplex PCR and then size-selected and purified. Paired-end sequencing of the libraries was performed with 100 bp reads on an Illumina HiSeq2000. The original methods were these. Raw data were processed with SOAPnuke, discarding reads with adapters, uncalled bases, mean Phred below 15, or no exact constant-primer or identifier match. High-quality paired reads were merged using COPE v1.2.5, and each unique nucleotide sequence was defined as a clonotype. MiTCR v1.1 was used to align clonotypes to the IMGT TRBV, TRBD and TRBJ reference segments. The analysis included only V-J combinations with a frequency above 0.0001, which together covered approximately 99% of the repertoires. A TCS score was defined as the ratio of F50 (clonal expansion) to E x V (chaos), with BLOSUM62-based TCRdist applied between CDR3 peptides within each V-J. Welch's t-statistics and random forest reduced around 550 V-J features to fewer than 15, which were used in a naive Bayes classifier (R e1071). The raw public data were reprocessed by TCRdb itself: fastp quality trimming at Q25, MiXCR clonotype calling, in-frame beta chains only. Here each entry gathers all rows of one CDR3 protein and keeps the most common genes and DNA. In this record, the V and J calls reflect TCRdb's handling and not the investigators' own analysis. In this sample the table shows 400,000 or so distinct CDR3 sequences, over 13% of which occur a single time. The top ten clones comprise around 30% of the sample.

CDR1 SGHRS and CDR2 YFSETQ are derived from the germline V gene. Including the terminal cysteine and phenylalanine, the CDR3 comprises 14 residues. The only DNA kept is the CDR3, 42 bases in frame from the first base. The V end loses 4 bases and the J end loses 1 base, and a stretch of 11 bases separates them. The sample holds many counts of this clonotype. Its antigen specificity is not known. There are no base qualities to consult, and no much larger clone falls within one base. The receptor was isolated from a middle-aged man with Graves' ophthalmopathy. The source material was blood. The chain couples TRBV5-1 to TRBJ1-1, with TRBD1 perhaps the D gene, on 5 matching bases. The nucleotide sequence is given as TGCGCCAGCAGCCAGGGACTCCGGAACACTGAAGCTTTCTTT. This translates into CASSQGLRNTEAFF.